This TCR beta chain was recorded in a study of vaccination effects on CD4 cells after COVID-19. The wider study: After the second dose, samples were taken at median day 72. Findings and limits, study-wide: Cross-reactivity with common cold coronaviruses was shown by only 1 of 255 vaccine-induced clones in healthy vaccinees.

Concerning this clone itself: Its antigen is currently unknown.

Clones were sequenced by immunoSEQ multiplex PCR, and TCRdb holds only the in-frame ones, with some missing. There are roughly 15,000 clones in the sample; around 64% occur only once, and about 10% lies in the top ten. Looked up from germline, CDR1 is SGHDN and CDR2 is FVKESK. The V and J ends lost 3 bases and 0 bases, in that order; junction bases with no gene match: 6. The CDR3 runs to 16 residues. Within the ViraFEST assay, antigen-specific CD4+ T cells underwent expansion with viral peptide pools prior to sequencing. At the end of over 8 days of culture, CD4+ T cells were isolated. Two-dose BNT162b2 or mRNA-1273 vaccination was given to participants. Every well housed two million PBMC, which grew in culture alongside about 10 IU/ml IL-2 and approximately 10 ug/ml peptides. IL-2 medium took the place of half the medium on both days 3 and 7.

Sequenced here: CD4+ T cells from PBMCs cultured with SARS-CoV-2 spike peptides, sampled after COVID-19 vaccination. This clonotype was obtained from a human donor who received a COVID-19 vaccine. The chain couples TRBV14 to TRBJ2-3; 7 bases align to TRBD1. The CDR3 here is CASSHLGTASTDTQYF. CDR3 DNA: TGTGCCAGCAGCCACCTCGGGACAGCTAGCACAGATACGCAGTATTTT.